These T cell receptor beta chains were read from a single sample in a study of blood T cell repertoires in COVID-19. The data were produced by immunoSEQ multiplex PCR, yet TCRdb's version contains in-frame clones alone and is incomplete. The repertoire holds around 150,000 clones, with over 75% as singletons. Source material: peripheral blood. Receptors were obtained from a woman aged 60-75 years with active COVID-19. Both conserved end residues are part of each CDR3. The D gene is left open where the match is weak.

>TRBJ1-2|TRBV28|TRBD1
TGTGCCAGCAGAACAGGGGGGCCTATGGGGGGACACAATCCCACTAACTATGGCTACACCTTC
CASRTGGPMGGHNPTNYGYTF
>TRBJ2-1|TRBV7-6|TRBD1
TGTGCCAGCAGCATCCGGTTGCGCGGGGACAGGGGGCTGGACAATGAGCAGTTCTTC
CASSIRLRGDRGLDNEQFF
>TRBJ1-1|TRBV28|-
TGTGCGATATACACAGGCTCCCAAGCTTTCTTT
CAIYTGSQAFF
>TRBJ1-4|TRBV19|TRBD1
TGTGCCAGTAGTAGACAGGGGGAAAAACTGTTTTTT
CASSRQGEKLFF
>TRBJ2-3|TRBV5-1|TRBD1
TGCGCCAGCAGCCTTTGGACCCCGACTGGACCCGGGACAGGGAACACAGATACGCAGTATTTT
CASSLWTPTGPGTGNTDTQYF
>TRBJ2-1|TRBV19|TRBD2
TGTGCCAGTAGTCGGCGGGGGGCGAGCCATGAGCAGTTCTTC
CASSRRGASHEQFF
>TRBJ1-2|TRBV7-6|-
TGTGCCAGCAGCCTTTCCCTCGACAGGGGCTACACCTTC
CASSLSLDRGYTF
>TRBJ1-2|TRBV5-5|TRBD1
TGTGCCAGCAGCTTAGCCCTGATGACAGGGCCTGTTAGCTACACCTTC
CASSLALMTGPVSYTF
>TRBJ2-1|TRBV24-1|TRBD1
TGTGCCACCAGTGATTTAGACAGGGGGCTGGGCTCCTACAATGAGCAGTTCTTC
CATSDLDRGLGSYNEQFF
>TRBJ2-7|TRBV2|-
TGTGCCAGCGACCAGGGGAGAAACGAGCAGTACTTC
CASDQGRNEQYF
>TRBJ2-3|TRBV19|-
TGTGCCAGAGGAGCGATCGAAGAAGCTAGCACAGATACGCAGTATTTT
CARGAIEEASTDTQYF
>TRBJ2-7|TRBV6-5|TRBD2
TGTGCCAGCAGCCGCGGGAGGGCCAGCTACGAGCAGTACTTC
CASSRGRASYEQYF
>TRBJ2-7|TRBV4-1|TRBD2
TGCGCCAGCAGCCAAACACATCCCCGGACTAGCAGGACCTCAGGAAACGAGCAGTACTTC
CASSQTHPRTSRTSGNEQYF
>TRBJ2-1|TRBV24-1|-
TGTGCCACCAGCGGCACGCAGACGTGGAGCTCCTACAATGAGCAGTTCTTC
CATSGTQTWSSYNEQFF
>TRBJ2-7|TRBV12-3/TRBV12-4|-
TGTGCCAGCAGTTTATCGTTCTCTGACGAGCAGTACTTC
CASSLSFSDEQYF
>TRBJ1-1|TRBV3-1/TRBV3-2|TRBD1
TGTGCCAGCAGCCGTACACGGACAGGTGAAGCTTTCTTT
CASSRTRTGEAFF
>TRBJ2-1|TRBV5-1|-
TGCGCCAGCAGCTTGAAGGCTAGCGAGGATGAGCAGTTCTTC
CASSLKASEDEQFF
>TRBJ1-6|TRBV11-1|-
TGTGCCAGCAGCGTCCAAGGAGGGGTCTATAATTCACCCCTCCACTTT
CASSVQGGVYNSPLHF
>TRBJ2-1|TRBV7-8|TRBD2
TGTGCCAGCACCTCTACAAGAGCGGGAGGGCCAAATGAGCAGTTCTTC
CASTSTRAGGPNEQFF
>TRBJ1-4|TRBV28|TRBD1
TGTGCCAGCAGCAGACAGGGAGGTGAAAAACTGTTTTTT
CASSRQGGEKLFF
>TRBJ2-5|TRBV5-1|TRBD1
TGCGCCAGCAGCTTGGGGGACAGCCCAATAGGGTCCCAGTACTTC
CASSLGDSPIGSQYF
>TRBJ1-1|TRBV29-1|-
TGCAGCGTTGAAGAAGGCAGGGTTGAAGCTTTCTTT
CSVEEGRVEAFF
>TRBJ2-7|TRBV14|TRBD2
TGTGCCAGCAGCCCGGGACTAGCGCCAAGGTACGAGCAGTACTTC
CASSPGLAPRYEQYF
>TRBJ1-4|TRBV7-2|-
TGTGCCAGCAGCCGGAGGAGGGAATCTAATGAAAAACTGTTTTTT
CASSRRRESNEKLFF
>TRBJ1-1|TRBV14|-
TGTGCCAGCAGCCAAGTGGTCCGTTCTAGTGAAGCTTTCTTT
CASSQVVRSSEAFF
>TRBJ1-1|TRBV9|-
TGTGCCAGCAGCGCTACAGGGTTTGACACTGAAGCTTTCTTT
CASSATGFDTEAFF
>TRBJ2-6|TRBV5-5|-
TGTGCCAGCAGTTATACGGGGGGCTTAGGCTCTGGGGCCAACGTCCTGACTTTC
CASSYTGGLGSGANVLTF
>TRBJ1-4|TRBV4-3|-
TGCGCCAGCAGCCGATCCGCGATCGAAAAACTGTTTTTT
CASSRSAIEKLFF
>TRBJ2-6|TRBV28|TRBD1
TGTGCCAGCAGTAAACGGACAGGGGCTGGGGCCAACGTCCTGACTTTC
CASSKRTGAGANVLTF
>TRBJ2-1|TRBV5-6|-
TGTGCCAGCAGCCCCTTATTTGTCGACAATGAGCAGTTCTTC
CASSPLFVDNEQFF
>TRBJ1-5|TRBV5-1|-
TGCGCCAGCAGCAGGACGAACAGGGTCCCCGCTTATAGCAATCAGCCCCAGCATTTT
CASSRTNRVPAYSNQPQHF
>TRBJ1-1|TRBV3-1/TRBV3-2|-
TGTGCCAGCAGCCAAGGGGGCGCATTGAACACTGAAGCTTTCTTT
CASSQGGALNTEAFF
>TRBJ2-2|TRBV7-9|TRBD2
TGTGCCAGCAGCCGGACTAGCGGGAGAGGGAGGGAGCTGTTTTTT
CASSRTSGRGRELFF
>TRBJ1-1|TRBV5-1|TRBD1
TGCGCCAGCAGCCCTGGGACAGGGGGGGACACTGAAGCTTTCTTT
CASSPGTGGDTEAFF
>TRBJ2-1|TRBV9|TRBD1
TGTGCCAGCAGTCTACAGGGGAAAAAGGTTTACAATGAGCAGTTCTTC
CASSLQGKKVYNEQFF
>TRBJ2-7|TRBV5-1|-
TGCGCCAGCAGCTTGGAGCTGGGCATCTCCTACGAGCAGTACTTC
CASSLELGISYEQYF
>TRBJ2-1|TRBV10-3|-
TGTGCCGCCGGTAGGAGCGCCGGTGAGCAGTTCTTC
CAAGRSAGEQFF
>TRBJ2-3|TRBV29-1|-
TGCAGCGTAGCGGACCGAAGATCCACAGATACGCAGTATTTT
CSVADRRSTDTQYF
>TRBJ2-7|TRBV19|TRBD2
TGTGCCAGTAGTAACACAGTGACTAGCGGGAATTACGAGCAGTACTTC
CASSNTVTSGNYEQYF
>TRBJ2-7|TRBV3-1/TRBV3-2|-
TGTGCCAGCGGTTCTCAAGAAGGGAAAAGAGTTGCAGGGCAAAGAGTTCAGTACTTC
CASGSQEGKRVAGQRVQYF